Below are 27 T cell receptor beta chains sequenced from a single sample in a study of blood T cell repertoires in COVID-19. TCRdb's table, derived via immunoSEQ multiplex PCR, lists solely in-frame clones and lacks some. This table has about 140,000 clones, 76% appearing once. Input material: peripheral blood. The origin of the receptors is a woman older than 75 with active or convalescent COVID-19.

V and J are TRBV23-1 and TRBJ2-5, with D possibly being TRBD2 (6 bases). TRBV23-1 carries the ORF label, with uncertain function. The CDR3 has 14 residues. V was cut by 3 bases and J by 5 bases, with 13 bases left in between. CDR3 sequence: CASSHPDYGETQYF. CDR3 nucleotide sequence: TGCGCCAGCAGTCATCCGGACTACGGTGAGACCCAGTACTTC.

The chain carries TRBV18 and TRBJ2-3; TRBD2 aligns across 10 bases. This CDR3 is 16 amino acids long. V gave up 4 bases and J gave up 2 bases; unmatched junction bases: 6. Germline CDR1 and CDR2: KGHSH and LQKENI. The CDR3 DNA sequence: TGTGCCAGCTCACATCTTAGCGGGGGGTACACAGATACGCAGTATTTT. This encodes CASSHLSGGYTDTQYF.

This clone was seen once. The V call is TRBV5-1, the J call TRBJ1-1, with 9 bases lining up with TRBD1. The ends lost 3 bases at V and 5 bases at J; junction bases unmatched: 5. The CDR3 has 14 amino acids. Germline V CDR1 and CDR2: SGHRS, YFSETQ. The CDR3 nucleotides read TGCGCCAGCAGCTCGGGACAGGGAGAAACTGAAGCTTTCTTT. Translated: CASSSGQGETEAFF. Looking up the rest from reference TRBV5-1 and TRBJ1-1 gives the full variable domain: KAGVTQTPRYLIKTRGQQVTLSCSPISGHRSVSWYQQTPGQGLQFLFEYFSETQRNKGNFPGRFSGRQFSNSRSEMNVSTLELGDSALYLCASSSGQGETEAFFGQGTRLTVV.

This clone is a singleton in its sample. The CDR3 bases are TGTGCCAGTAGTATCGATTTAGATCAGCCCCAGCATTTT. Translated, it gives CASSIDLDQPQHF. This chain joins TRBV19 and TRBJ1-5; D uncertain. This CDR3 has 13 residues. Trimming left V 3 bases short and J 5 bases short, with 8 bases between. Germline V lookup: CDR1 LNHDA, CDR2 SQIVND (reference sequence).

This chain connects TRBV18 to TRBJ2-6; TRBD1 aligns across 9 bases. This CDR3 contains 17 residues. The junction had 2 bases not matched to a gene; V was cut back by 2 bases and J by 0 bases. Germline V gene data show CDR1 as KGHSH and CDR2 as LQKENI. The CDR3 region is CASSPGTGISGANVLTF. CDR3 bases: TGTGCCAGCTCACCAGGGACAGGGATCTCTGGGGCCAACGTCCTGACTTTC.

This sequence joins TRBV5-1 and TRBJ2-7; a possible D gene is TRBD1 (6 bases). The V gene's germline CDR1 is SGHRS and CDR2 YFSETQ. The V gene lost 5 bases and the J gene lost 2 bases, with 14 bases spanning the gap. The CDR3 is made up of 14 amino acids. CDR3 sequence: CASRPTGQTYEQYF. Here the CDR3 DNA reads TGCGCCAGCAGACCGACCGGACAGACCTACGAGCAGTACTTC. Combining the CDR3 with reference TRBV5-1 and TRBJ2-7 gives the whole variable domain KAGVTQTPRYLIKTRGQQVTLSCSPISGHRSVSWYQQTPGQGLQFLFEYFSETQRNKGNFPGRFSGRQFSNSRSEMNVSTLELGDSALYLCASRPTGQTYEQYFGPGTRLTVT.

The chain links TRBV28 to TRBJ2-7; a possible D gene is TRBD2 (7 bases). The CDR3 loop spans 16 amino acids. Per the germline V gene, CDR1 is MDHEN and CDR2 is SYDVKM. V was pared by 6 bases and J by 5 bases, with 23 bases between. In nucleotides, the CDR3 is TGTGCCAGCAGCCAAACCCGCCTTGGGGGGGCCCACGAGCAGTACTTC. Translated, it gives CASSQTRLGGAHEQYF.

The V gene is TRBV2, the J gene TRBJ1-5; tentatively, D is TRBD1 (6 bases). Between the trimmed V and J ends, which lost 6 bases and 6 bases, there was a span of 18 bases. The CDR3 is 15 residues long. Germline values: CDR1 SNHLY, CDR2 FYNNEI. The CDR3, as DNA: TGTGCCAGCAGCCAACAGGGTAGTACCGTTCAGCCCCAGCATTTT. It yields the protein CASSQQGSTVQPQHF.

CDR3 amino acids: CASSHRTVGYTEAFF. In DNA, the CDR3 is TGCGCCAGCAGCCACCGGACAGTCGGGTACACTGAAGCTTTCTTT. This chain uses TRBV4-1 with TRBJ1-1; the D gene is possibly TRBD1 (6 bases). From germline, CDR1 is MGHRA and CDR2 YSYEKL. V was pared by 3 bases and J by 3 bases, with 14 bases between. The CDR3 sequence is 15 residues long.

The gene calls are TRBV7-9 and TRBJ2-3; TRBD2 aligns across 12 bases. The V and J ends lost 5 bases and 0 bases, in that order; junction bases with no gene match: 9. Germline V gene sequence: CDR1 SEHNR, CDR2 FQNEAQ (reference sequence). The CDR3 loop spans 18 amino acids. The CDR3 region has the DNA TGTGCCAGCAGCCCCCTAGCGGGGGGGCGGATTAGCACAGATACGCAGTATTTT. Protein sequence: CASSPLAGGRISTDTQYF. Using reference TRBV7-9 and TRBJ2-3 for the parts outside the CDR3, the full variable domain is DTGVSQNPRHKITKRGQNVTFRCDPISEHNRLYWYRQTLGQGPEFLTYFQNEAQLEKSRLLSDRFSAERPKGSFSTLEIQRTEQGDSAMYLCASSPLAGGRISTDTQYFGPGTRLTVL.

This clone appeared a few times. J is TRBJ1-5 and V is TRBV6-1, with D perhaps TRBD1 (6 bases). Trimming left V 3 bases short and J 3 bases short, with 9 bases between. CDR1 and CDR2 from the germline V gene are MNHNS and SASEGT. The CDR3 loop spans 14 amino acids. The CDR3 region has the DNA TGTGCCAGCAGTGACGGACAGCCCAATCAGCCCCAGCATTTT. Its translation is CASSDGQPNQPQHF.

The chain recombines TRBV9 with TRBJ2-3; 14 bases line up with TRBD2. Trimming took 1 base from V and 0 from J; bases not matched to a gene: 4. Per germline, CDR1 SGDLS and CDR2 YYNGEE. This CDR3 is 18 amino acids long. CDR3 loop: CASSVRWTSGGSTDTQYF. DNA of the CDR3: TGTGCCAGCAGCGTAAGATGGACTAGCGGGGGGAGCACAGATACGCAGTATTTT.

This rearrangement joins TRBV3-1 (or the pseudogene TRBV3-2) to TRBJ1-1; possible D gene TRBD1, 6 bases. The CDR3 is 15 amino acids. Germline V gives CDR1 LGHDT, CDR2 YNNKEL (reference sequence). With 0 bases removed from V and 4 bases from J, the gap between germline ends came to 12 bases. The CDR3 region is CASSQDQGWFTEAFF. DNA for the CDR3: TGTGCCAGCAGCCAAGACCAGGGGTGGTTCACTGAAGCTTTCTTT.

This clone was found a few times. The chain recombines TRBV15 with TRBJ1-1; D might be TRBD1 (6 bases). The germline V gene has CDR1 LNHNV and CDR2 YYDKDF (reference sequence). V gave up 0 bases and J gave up 8 bases, with 10 bases separating them. This CDR3 has 13 residues. CDR3 DNA sequence: TGTGCCACCAGCAGAGATCTTGGGGGCGAAGCTTTCTTT. Translation: CATSRDLGGEAFF.

This clone has just one count. This chain joins TRBV5-1 and TRBJ1-2; 7 bases map to TRBD1. Looked up from germline, CDR1 is SGHRS and CDR2 is YFSETQ. The ends lost 4 bases at V and 0 bases at J; junction bases unmatched: 15. The CDR3 runs to 18 residues. The CDR3 here is CASSPTGTAKFPNYGYTF. The CDR3 DNA reads as TGCGCCAGCAGCCCGACCGGGACAGCCAAATTTCCTAACTATGGCTACACCTTC.

The V and J genes are TRBV28 and TRBJ1-2; D is undetermined. V was pared by 6 bases and J by 4 bases, with 9 bases between. The CDR3 extends over 12 amino acids. From germline, CDR1 is MDHEN and CDR2 SYDVKM. In DNA form, the CDR3 reads TGTGCCAGCAGCGCACGGGGCTATGGCTACACCTTC. Its protein is CASSARGYGYTF.

Comments on this clone: The junction and the germline gene differ at one end; a read error may be behind it. This chain joins TRBV7-6 and TRBJ1-4; TRBD1 aligns across 9 bases. The CDR3 extends over 18 amino acids. Germline CDR1 reads SGHVS; CDR2 reads FNYEAQ. DNA for the CDR3: TGTGCCAGCAGCTTAAGAGGCGCCCGAGGGACAGGGAGGGGAAAAACTGTTTTT. Translated, it gives CASSLRGARGTGRGKTVF.

This clone was seen only once. The chain couples TRBV3-1 (or the pseudogene TRBV3-2) to TRBJ2-6; tentative D call: TRBD2 (5 bases). CDR1 is LGHDT, CDR2 YNNKEL, per germline (reference sequence). V lost 3 bases, J lost 1 base, and 10 bases lay in between. The CDR3 loop spans 16 amino acids. The CDR3: CASSQTTPSGANVLTF. CDR3 coding DNA: TGTGCCAGCAGCCAGACTACCCCGTCTGGGGCCAACGTCCTGACTTTC.

The J gene is TRBJ2-2, the V gene TRBV6-5; D may be TRBD1 (6 bases). Germline values: CDR1 MNHEY, CDR2 SVGAGI. The CDR3 loop spans 15 amino acids. V dropped 6 bases and J dropped 5 bases, with 16 bases sitting between them. The CDR3 DNA reads TGTGCCAGCAGACTACAGGGAACTTTAACCGGGGAGCTGTTTTTT. It yields the protein CASRLQGTLTGELFF.

The rearrangement joins TRBV18 to TRBJ1-1; maybe TRBD1 (5 bases). Per germline, CDR1 KGHSH and CDR2 LQKENI. This CDR3 contains 15 residues. V was trimmed by 3 bases and J by 1 base, leaving 12 bases between them. This CDR3 reads CASSPQSQGNTEAFF. CDR3 nucleotide sequence: TGTGCCAGCTCACCTCAGTCGCAGGGGAACACTGAAGCTTTCTTT.

V is TRBV19 and J is TRBJ2-5; 9 positions agree with TRBD1. The CDR3 loop spans 14 amino acids. V trimming: 3 bases; J trimming: 5 bases; junction bases outside the gene matches: 4. CDR1 LNHDA and CDR2 SQIVND come from the germline V gene (reference sequence). CDR3 nucleotide sequence: TGTGCCAGTAGTATTCAACAGGGGGCTGAGACCCAGTACTTC. This codes for CASSIQQGAETQYF. Supplemented by reference TRBV19 and TRBJ2-5, the full variable domain reads DGGITQSPKYLFRKEGQNVTLSCEQNLNHDAMYWYRQDPGQGLRLIYYSQIVNDFQKGDIAEGYSVSREKKESFPLTVTSAQKNPTAFYLCASSIQQGAETQYFGPGTRLLVL.

This clone was seen repeatedly, ten times or more. The J gene is TRBJ1-2, the V gene TRBV29-1; 10 bases map to TRBD1. V lost 3 bases to trimming and J lost 0 bases; unmatched junction nucleotides: 7. Germline CDR1 SQVTM, CDR2 ANQGSEA. CDR3 length equals 16 residues. CDR3 nucleotides: TGCAGCGTTGAGGGACAGGGGCTACTTTCTAACTATGGCTACACCTTC. It yields the protein CSVEGQGLLSNYGYTF.

V is TRBV5-4 and J is TRBJ2-6, with 8 bases lining up with TRBD2. V lost 7 bases to trimming and J lost 0 bases; unmatched junction nucleotides: 9. The CDR3 length is 17 residues. Per germline, CDR1 SGHNT and CDR2 YYREEE (reference sequence). The DNA for the CDR3 is TGTGCCAGCGCGGGGGGAGGTTTGATCTCTGGGGCCAACGTCCTGACTTTC. Encoded protein: CASAGGGLISGANVLTF.

The J gene is TRBJ1-1, the V gene TRBV9; D is perhaps TRBD1 (5 bases). V was clipped by 0 bases and J by 1 base, with 7 bases between them. Germline loops: CDR1 SGDLS, CDR2 YYNGEE. The length of the CDR3 is 14 residues. The CDR3: CASSVDTGNTEAFF. The DNA for the CDR3 is TGTGCCAGCAGCGTAGACACAGGGAACACTGAAGCTTTCTTT.

V and J are TRBV18 and TRBJ2-7, with TRBD2 matching over 8 bases. The CDR3 totals 14 residues. With V trimmed by 3 bases and J by 2 bases, 3 bases remained unmatched. From germline, CDR1 is KGHSH and CDR2 LQKENI. CDR3 coding DNA: TGTGCCAGCTCACCTACGGGGGGGGCCTACGAGCAGTACTTC. Protein: CASSPTGGAYEQYF.

This chain connects TRBV7-8 to TRBJ1-2; no definite D call. The V end was cut by 2 bases, the J end by 0 bases, with 16 bases between. CDR1 and CDR2 (germline): SGHVS, FQNEAQ. The CDR3 is 17 amino acids. This CDR3 reads CASSLFPARGSNYGYTF. CDR3 in DNA: TGTGCCAGCAGCTTATTTCCTGCCCGGGGATCTAACTATGGCTACACCTTC.

The chain uses TRBV20-1 and TRBJ1-1; D remains unclear. The germline gives CDR1 DFQATT, CDR2 SNEGSKA (reference sequence). V lost 6 bases, J lost 4 bases, and 9 bases lay in between. This CDR3 contains 11 residues. CDR3 DNA sequence: TGCAGTGCCATGGGCAGCACTGAAGCTTTCTTT. The encoded protein is CSAMGSTEAFF.